The 24 T cell receptor beta chains in this list originate from one sample, sequenced in a study of T cell clonality in common variable immunodeficiency. TCRdb keeps only in-frame clones here, not all; method: immunoSEQ multiplex PCR. Listed here are 45,000 to 70,000 clones without any singletons, the top ten holding about 5%. The specimen was peripheral blood mononuclear cells. These receptors originate from a person aged 18-70 years in good health.

The table lists this clone with many counts. Read data end 3 residues before the CDR3 end; the end is taken from the germline J gene. This chain links TRBV7-6 with TRBJ1-2, with D uncertain. The CDR3 has 13 residues. V was pared by 1 base and J by 4 bases, with 7 bases between. Germline V lookup: CDR1 SGHVS, CDR2 FNYEAQ. The CDR3 DNA, read in part, is TGTGCCAGCAGCTTAGGAGGCGGCTATGGC. This encodes CASSLGGGYG. The CDR3, in full, reads CASSLGGGYGYTF.

This clone was counted ten times or more. The read gets to within 3 residues of the CDR3 end, and the germline J gene fills in the rest. The V gene is TRBV6-2 or TRBV6-3, the J gene TRBJ1-5, with TRBD1 matching 7 bases. V trimming: 7 bases; J trimming: 0 bases; junction bases outside the gene matches: 9. The CDR3 is 16 amino acids. Germline V CDR1 and CDR2: MNHEY, SVGEGT. The CDR3 bases that were read are TGTGCCAGCACTTCGGACAGGATCTATAGCAATCAGCCC. It translates to CASTSDRIYSNQP. The CDR3 reads in full as CASTSDRIYSNQPQHF.

With regard to this clone: The sequenced fragment ends 3 residues before the CDR3 boundary, so the rest is inferred from the germline J gene. The chain joins TRBV5-4 to TRBJ2-7, with 7 bases identical to TRBD1. Germline trimming cut 0 bases from V and 3 bases from J; bases unmatched to any gene: 6. Germline V gives CDR1 SGHNT, CDR2 YYREEE (reference sequence). The CDR3 has 15 amino acids. CDR3 sequence reads: CASSLALAGGYEQYF. CDR3 DNA (partial): TGTGCCAGCAGCTTGGCCTTGGCAGGGGGCTACGAG. The variable domain in full, completed from reference TRBV5-4 and TRBJ2-7, reads ETGVTQSPTHLIKTRGQQVTLRCSSQSGHNTVSWYQQALGQGPQFIFQYYREEENGRGNFPPRFSGLQFPNYSSELNVNALELDDSALYLCASSLALAGGYEQYFGPGTRLTVT.

For this clone: The read terminates 3 residues before the CDR3 end, so the remaining end is supplied by the germline J gene. The V gene is TRBV18, the J gene TRBJ1-2; 9 positions agree with TRBD1. Germline lookup yields CDR1 KGHSH and CDR2 LQKENI. Trimming removed 3 bases from V and 4 bases from J; junction bases left unmatched: 6. The CDR3 sequence is 15 residues long. The DNA read from the CDR3 is TGTGCCAGCTCACCGGACAGGGGCGAATTCTATGGC. Translation gives CASSPDRGEFYG. The entire CDR3 protein reads CASSPDRGEFYGYTF.

In its sample, this clone was seen many times. The read halts 3 residues ahead of the CDR3 end, with the missing end drawn from the germline J gene. This chain joins TRBV6-1 and TRBJ1-3, with 8 bases matching TRBD1. The germline gives CDR1 MNHNS, CDR2 SASEGT. V was clipped by 3 bases and J by 9 bases; unmatched bases: 10. The CDR3 totals 15 residues. CDR3 bases read: TGTGCCAGCAGTGAGACAAGGCAGGGGGCTGGCACC. Its protein product is CASSETRQGAGT. The CDR3 in its entirety is CASSETRQGAGTIYF.

This clone was counted many times. With the read ending 3 residues before the CDR3 end, the germline J gene is used to fill in that end. The chain carries TRBV6-1 and TRBJ2-1, with a possible D match to TRBD1 (5 bases). Trimming stripped 4 bases from V and 8 bases from J, with 12 bases between. The CDR3 contains 13 residues. Germline-derived CDR1 and CDR2 are MNHNS and SASEGT. The CDR3 sequence: CASSGSGHDEQFF. The sequenced CDR3 bases are TGTGCCAGCAGTGGATCAGGGCACGATGAG.

This clone occurred many times. The CDR3 end is not reached by the read, which stops 3 residues before it; the germline J gene fills it in. V and J are TRBV6-2 or TRBV6-3 and TRBJ2-2; TRBD2 matches 9 bases. The CDR3 loop spans 16 amino acids. The V gene end was trimmed by 5 bases and the J gene end by 1 base; junction bases not matched to a gene: 5. Germline loops: CDR1 MNHEY, CDR2 SVGEGT. The sequenced part of the CDR3 DNA is TGTGCCAGCAGTCCCCTAGCGGGAATGAACACCGGGGAG. It specifies CASSPLAGMNTGE. The complete CDR3 sequence is CASSPLAGMNTGELFF.

There are many counts of this clone. The CDR3 goes on 3 residues after the read ends, and that part is filled in from the germline J gene. This sequence joins TRBV20-1 and TRBJ2-5; D is perhaps TRBD2 (6 bases). Germline V lookup: CDR1 DFQATT, CDR2 SNEGSKA (reference sequence). V lost 2 bases and J lost 0, with 10 bases in between. The CDR3 consists of 14 residues. CDR3 DNA, as far as it was read: TGCAGTGCTAGAACACGGGACTACCAAGAGACC. As protein: CSARTRDYQET. The CDR3 reads in full as CSARTRDYQETQYF.

This clone has a handful of counts. The CDR3 goes on 3 residues after the read ends, and that part is filled in from the germline J gene. The chain is built from TRBV7-2 and TRBJ2-7; 10 positions match TRBD2. Germline assignment: CDR1 SGHTA and CDR2 FQGNSA. The CDR3 covers 15 residues. Trimming removed 5 bases from V and 5 bases from J; junction bases left unmatched: 9. CDR3 DNA, as far as it was read: TGTGCCAGCAGCATCTCTAGCGGGAGTCTCGACGAG. The encoded protein is CASSISSGSLDE. From start to end, the CDR3 is CASSISSGSLDEQYF.

This clone was counted at least ten times. From the germline J gene comes the end of the CDR3, since the read stops 3 residues before it. The chain has TRBV5-1 and TRBJ2-7; 11 bases are shared with TRBD1. The CDR3 is made up of 15 amino acids. The junction had 3 bases not matched to a gene; V was cut back by 3 bases and J by 1 base. Looked up from germline, CDR1 is SGHRS and CDR2 is YFSETQ. CDR3 sequence reads: CASSSGQGASYEQYF. CDR3 DNA (partial): TGCGCCAGCAGCTCCGGACAGGGGGCATCCTACGAG.

This clone occurred many times. Read sequence stops 3 residues before the CDR3 end, and the germline J gene provides the missing end. This chain links TRBV13 with TRBJ2-7; weak D call: TRBD2 (5 bases). This CDR3 spans 15 amino acids. V lost 1 base, J lost 2 bases, and 12 bases lay in between. The V gene's germline CDR1 is PRHDT and CDR2 FYEKMQ (reference sequence). The sequenced part of the CDR3 DNA is TGTGCCAGCAGCTTAGCACTAGAGGGAACCTACGAG. Translating it yields CASSLALEGTYE. Given in full, the CDR3 is CASSLALEGTYEQYF.

Many counts were recorded for this clone. Read sequence stops 3 residues before the CDR3 end, and the germline J gene provides the missing end. V is TRBV10-3 and J is TRBJ1-3; 7 bases line up with TRBD1. Germline V gene data show CDR1 as ENHRY and CDR2 as SYGVKD. The ends lost 5 bases at V and 1 base at J; junction bases unmatched: 8. The CDR3 has 16 amino acids. CDR3 residues: CAISLTGTSSGNTIYF. The CDR3 bases that were read are TGTGCCATCAGTTTGACAGGGACCTCATCTGGAAACACC.

This clone was recorded at least ten times. The read is 3 residues too short to cover the CDR3 end, so that end is filled in from the germline J gene. The genes are TRBV2 and TRBJ2-2; 11 nucleotides match TRBD1. V was pared by 0 bases and J by 4 bases, with 7 bases of the junction left unmatched. The V gene's germline CDR1 is SNHLY and CDR2 FYNNEI. The CDR3 is 18 amino acids. The covered CDR3 bases are TGTGCCAGCAGTGAAGCGGGGACAGGGGGAGCGGGCACCGGGGAG. It codes for CASSEAGTGGAGTGE. The full CDR3 protein is CASSEAGTGGAGTGELFF.

This clone was counted at least ten times. A junction boundary mismatches the germline segment, possibly from a read error. The DNA ends 3 residues before the CDR3 does, and the rest of the CDR3 is filled in from the germline J gene. The V call is TRBV5-1, the J call TRBJ2-2, with TRBD2 as a possible D gene (5 bases). CDR3 length equals 15 residues. CDR1 is SGHRS, CDR2 YFSETQ, per germline. This CDR3 reads CASSSSPGNPGELFF. CDR3 DNA, as far as it was read: TGCGCCAGCAGCTCCTCCCCGGGGAACCCCGGGGAG.

This clone was seen many times. Coverage ceases 3 residues before the CDR3 finishes, and the germline J gene fills in the end. V gene TRBV2 combines with J gene TRBJ2-7; TRBD2 is a possible D gene (5 bases). Trimming took off 5 bases at V and 6 bases at J, with 14 bases between the two ends. The CDR3 is 13 amino acids. Germline CDR1 is SNHLY and CDR2 is FYNNEI. The covered CDR3 bases are TGTGCCAGCAGTCCCACGATCCGGGGCGAG. This translates into CASSPTIRGE. The whole CDR3 sequence reads CASSPTIRGEQYF.

This clone appeared many times. A junction boundary mismatches the germline segment, possibly from a read error. The sequenced fragment ends 3 residues before the CDR3 boundary, so the rest is inferred from the germline J gene. The chain is built from TRBV4-2 and TRBJ2-6; TRBD1 might be the D (5 bases). This CDR3 contains 16 residues. Germline loops: CDR1 LGHNA, CDR2 YNFKEQ. The CDR3 spells CASSQTAGSGANVLTF. CDR3 bases read: TGCGCCAGCAGCCAGACAGCCGGCTCTGGGGCCAACGTC.

At least ten counts were recorded for this clone. The DNA ends 3 residues before the CDR3 does, and the rest of the CDR3 is filled in from the germline J gene. The rearrangement uses TRBV5-1 and TRBJ1-4; D remains ambiguous. This CDR3 contains 14 residues. The germline gives CDR1 SGHRS, CDR2 YFSETQ. The ends were cut back, 0 bases at V and 3 bases at J, with 6 bases in the middle. The CDR3 sequence: CASSLGPSNEKLFF. Partial CDR3 DNA: TGCGCCAGCAGCTTGGGGCCATCTAATGAAAAA. Drawing the rest from reference TRBV5-1 and TRBJ1-4, the complete variable domain is KAGVTQTPRYLIKTRGQQVTLSCSPISGHRSVSWYQQTPGQGLQFLFEYFSETQRNKGNFPGRFSGRQFSNSRSEMNVSTLELGDSALYLCASSLGPSNEKLFFGSGTQLSVL.

The sample holds many counts of this clone. Read sequence stops 3 residues before the CDR3 end, and the germline J gene provides the missing end. The V and J genes are TRBV20-1 and TRBJ2-5; D ambiguous. V lost 4 bases and J 1 base, leaving 10 bases between the germline ends. Germline V gives CDR1 DFQATT, CDR2 SNEGSKA (reference sequence). The CDR3 is 13 residues long. CDR3 bases read: TGCAGTGCTACCCTTGGGCCCCAAGAGACC. This encodes CSATLGPQET. The complete CDR3 sequence is CSATLGPQETQYF.

This clone was counted at least ten times. Coverage ceases 3 residues before the CDR3 finishes, and the germline J gene fills in the end. V usage is TRBV28 and J usage is TRBJ1-1; TRBD1 agrees at 8 bases. V was pared by 5 bases and J by 5 bases, with 10 bases of the junction left unmatched. Germline V gene lookup returns CDR1 MDHEN and CDR2 SYDVKM. This CDR3 is built from 15 residues. The sequenced CDR3 bases are TGTGCCAGCAGTCGTAGGACAGGGCAACGTACTGAA. It translates to CASSRRTGQRTE. The full-length CDR3 reads as CASSRRTGQRTEAFF.

The sample holds many counts of this clone. The read ends 3 residues before the CDR3 terminus; that terminus is restored from the germline J gene. The chain uses TRBV19 and TRBJ2-1, with 7 bases lining up with TRBD2. Losses at the gene ends were 5 bases for V and 5 bases for J; bases not matched to a gene: 6. The CDR3 loop spans 14 amino acids. Per the germline V gene, CDR1 is LNHDA and CDR2 is SQIVND (reference sequence). CDR3 loop: CASSASGRHNEQFF. The sequenced CDR3 bases are TGTGCCAGTAGTGCTAGCGGACGACACAATGAG.

This clone was picked up many times. The observed sequence ends 3 residues before the CDR3 terminus, with the missing tail filled in from the germline J gene. This sequence joins TRBV7-2 and TRBJ2-3; D unresolved. Germline V gene lookup returns CDR1 SGHTA and CDR2 FQGNSA. V lost 5 bases to trimming and J lost 2 bases, with 14 bases between them. This CDR3 is 15 amino acids long. CDR3 in amino acids: CASSPQERVTDTQYF. The CDR3 bases that were read are TGTGCCAGCAGCCCTCAAGAGCGAGTCACAGATACG.

This clone was counted ten times or more. From the germline J gene comes the end of the CDR3, since the read stops 3 residues before it. This chain connects TRBV4-1 to TRBJ2-7; D possibly corresponds to TRBD1 (6 bases). V lost 1 base, J lost 3 bases, and 13 bases lay in between. The CDR3 is made up of 15 amino acids. From germline, CDR1 is MGHRA and CDR2 YSYEKL. The CDR3 bases that were read are TGCGCCAGCAGCCAAGCAGGGACACCAGACTACGAG. Its translation is CASSQAGTPDYE. The CDR3, in full, reads CASSQAGTPDYEQYF.

This clone has a count of ten or more. The read ends 3 residues early relative to the CDR3; the germline J gene fills the gap. The chain employs TRBV5-1 and TRBJ2-5; no definite D call. With 1 base removed from V and 0 bases from J, the gap between germline ends came to 7 bases. This CDR3 has 14 residues. Germline loops: CDR1 SGHRS, CDR2 YFSETQ. CDR3 protein: CASSLTQNQETQYF. Incomplete CDR3 DNA: TGCGCCAGCAGCTTGACACAGAACCAAGAGACC. Complete variable domain (other parts from reference TRBV5-1 and TRBJ2-5): KAGVTQTPRYLIKTRGQQVTLSCSPISGHRSVSWYQQTPGQGLQFLFEYFSETQRNKGNFPGRFSGRQFSNSRSEMNVSTLELGDSALYLCASSLTQNQETQYFGPGTRLLVL.

This clone came up many times. The read terminates 3 residues before the CDR3 end, so the remaining end is supplied by the germline J gene. The V and J genes are TRBV6-2 or TRBV6-3 and TRBJ1-5; D is perhaps TRBD1 (6 bases). CDR1 and CDR2 from the germline V gene are MNHEY and SVGEGT. The CDR3 is 14 amino acids. V was trimmed by 6 bases and J by 6 bases, leaving 15 bases between them. This CDR3 is CASRSGGSIQPQHF. The CDR3 DNA, read in part, is TGTGCCAGCAGATCGGGGGGCTCTATTCAGCCC.